These 17 T cell receptor beta chains originate from one sample sequenced in a study of blood T cell repertoires in COVID-19. The assay was immunoSEQ multiplex PCR, and TCRdb's table has in-frame clones only and misses some. Of roughly 150,000 clones listed, around 80% are singletons. The source material was PBMCs or T cells enriched from blood (not recorded which). These TCRs come from a middle-aged man who had recovered from COVID-19.

This clone was recorded a few times. This chain connects TRBV9 to TRBJ1-3; 8 nucleotides agree with TRBD1. The CDR3 length is 14 residues. Germline CDR1 is SGDLS and CDR2 is YYNGEE. Losses at the gene ends were 2 bases for V and 2 bases for J; bases not matched to a gene: 0. The CDR3: CASSVTGAGNTIYF. DNA of the CDR3: TGTGCCAGCAGCGTGACAGGGGCTGGAAACACCATATATTTT.

A remark on this clone: Other nucleotide sequences from this sample produce the same CDR3. J is TRBJ1-5 and V is TRBV13; 11 bases are shared with TRBD1. J lost 6 bases, V lost 4 bases, and 2 bases had no gene match. The CDR3 is 14 residues long. Germline CDR1 PRHDT, CDR2 FYEKMQ (reference sequence). The CDR3 is CASSSGQGVQPQHF. The CDR3 region has the DNA TGTGCCAGCAGCTCGGGACAGGGGGTTCAGCCCCAGCATTTT.

This chain connects TRBV7-9 to TRBJ2-1, with D perhaps matching TRBD1 (5 bases). The CDR3 is made up of 15 amino acids. The V end lost 4 bases, the J end lost 7 bases, and 17 bases lay between the germline ends. The germline CDR1 and CDR2 sequences are SEHNR and FQNEAQ (reference sequence). CDR3 DNA: TGTGCCAGCAGCTCAGTGGGGCAGGCTATAAATGAGCAGTTCTTC. Translating it yields CASSSVGQAINEQFF.

In this sample, this clone turned up a few times. The chain employs TRBV7-3 and TRBJ1-2; 12 nucleotides align to TRBD1. V dropped 2 bases and J dropped 6; count of bases not matched to a gene: 7. CDR1 SGHTA and CDR2 FQGTGA come from the germline V gene. The CDR3 has 16 residues. CDR3 residues: CASSLPGQGATDGYTF. The CDR3 region has the DNA TGTGCCAGCAGCTTACCGGGACAGGGGGCAACGGATGGCTACACCTTC.

This clone was seen just once. The rearrangement uses TRBV3-1 (or the pseudogene TRBV3-2) and TRBJ2-7; the match to TRBD1 covers 7 bases. The ends lost 4 bases at V and 0 bases at J; junction bases unmatched: 9. Germline V gives CDR1 LGHDT, CDR2 YNNKEL (reference sequence). The CDR3 covers 16 residues. CDR3 loop: CASSLTIAGGSYEQYF. Written as DNA, the CDR3 is TGTGCCAGCAGCCTAACGATTGCAGGGGGCTCCTACGAGCAGTACTTC.

The genes are TRBV30 and TRBJ1-2; perhaps TRBD1 as D (6 bases). CDR3 length: 12 residues. V lost 3 bases to trimming and J lost 8 bases, with 13 bases between them. Per germline, CDR1 GTSNPN and CDR2 SVGIG (reference sequence). The CDR3 region is CAWSGWGHGYTF. The CDR3 bases are TGTGCCTGGAGCGGGTGGGGGCACGGCTACACCTTC.

V and J are TRBV2 and TRBJ2-5; 7 bases match TRBD2. The ends lost 6 bases at V and 5 bases at J; junction bases unmatched: 6. CDR1 is SNHLY, CDR2 FYNNEI, per germline. The CDR3 consists of 13 residues. The CDR3 region is CASSGTTRETQYF. In nucleotides, the CDR3 is TGTGCCAGCAGCGGGACTACGAGGGAGACCCAGTACTTC.

This clone was counted only a few times. V is TRBV18 and J is TRBJ1-2; TRBD1 aligns across 8 bases. The trim removed 4 bases at V and 6 bases at J, leaving 7 bases unmatched. Germline CDR1 and CDR2: KGHSH and LQKENI. The CDR3 has 14 amino acids. The CDR3 DNA sequence: TGTGCCAGCTCACAAACGACAGGGGTCGATGGCTACACCTTC. This codes for CASSQTTGVDGYTF.

The chain links TRBV7-9 to TRBJ2-7; tentatively, D is TRBD1 (6 bases). This CDR3 region has 14 residues. Trimming removed 1 base from V and 10 bases from J, with 17 bases in between. Germline loops: CDR1 SEHNR, CDR2 FQNEAQ (reference sequence). This CDR3 is CASSLDGQPYGQYF. DNA for the CDR3: TGTGCCAGCAGCTTAGATGGACAGCCTTACGGACAGTACTTC.

The chain carries TRBV5-1 and TRBJ1-2, with 11 bases that match TRBD1. This CDR3 is built from 17 residues. Looked up from germline, CDR1 is SGHRS and CDR2 is YFSETQ. V was clipped by 2 bases and J by 0 bases; unmatched bases: 6. CDR3 region: CASSFGQGAGANYGYTF. DNA for the CDR3: TGCGCCAGCAGCTTCGGACAGGGGGCCGGTGCTAACTATGGCTACACCTTC.

The chain couples TRBV6-6 to TRBJ1-3, with TRBD1 matching 8 bases. The CDR3 is made up of 17 amino acids. V gave up 5 bases and J gave up 0 bases; unmatched junction bases: 9. CDR1 and CDR2 (germline): MNHNY, SVGAGI (reference sequence). Here the CDR3 reads CASSRGTGRSSGNTIYF. For the CDR3, the DNA is TGTGCCAGCAGTCGGGGGACAGGTCGGAGCTCTGGAAACACCATATATTTT.

The chain is built from TRBV7-3 and TRBJ1-1, with D unclear. V dropped 6 bases and J dropped 1 base, with 9 bases sitting between them. The CDR3 has 13 residues. CDR1 and CDR2 (germline): SGHTA, FQGTGA. This CDR3 is CASSFTENTEAFF. The CDR3 DNA reads TGTGCCAGCAGTTTTACAGAGAACACTGAAGCTTTCTTT.

This chain connects TRBV7-3 to TRBJ1-2; 9 bases are shared with TRBD1. The CDR3 has 14 residues. V trimming: 2 bases; J trimming: 8 bases; junction bases outside the gene matches: 6. The germline V gene has CDR1 SGHTA and CDR2 FQGTGA. The CDR3 sequence is CASSLGTGFDGYTF. CDR3 nucleotides: TGTGCCAGCAGCTTAGGGACAGGGTTCGACGGCTACACCTTC.

This sequence joins TRBV2 and TRBJ1-1; 9 nucleotides match TRBD1. The CDR3 extends over 17 amino acids. Germline V lookup: CDR1 SNHLY, CDR2 FYNNEI. V gave up 1 base and J gave up 3 bases; unmatched junction bases: 9. In DNA form, the CDR3 reads TGTGCCAGCAGTGAAGAGGCCTGGGGACAGGGAGACACTGAAGCTTTCTTT. This translates into CASSEEAWGQGDTEAFF.

The rearrangement joins TRBV3-1 (or the pseudogene TRBV3-2) to TRBJ2-7; TRBD1 matches 7 bases. The V and J ends lost 4 bases and 3 bases, in that order; junction bases with no gene match: 9. The CDR3 consists of 15 residues. Germline CDR1 reads LGHDT; CDR2 reads YNNKEL (reference sequence). CDR3 loop: CASSPRAGGDYEQYF. In nucleotides, the CDR3 is TGTGCCAGCAGCCCCCGGGCAGGGGGAGACTACGAGCAGTACTTC.

The chain is built from TRBV30 and TRBJ2-7, with a weak D call TRBD1 (6 bases). Per germline, CDR1 GTSNPN and CDR2 SVGIG (reference sequence). Trimming shortened V by 4 bases and J by 0 bases, and 16 bases separated the two germline ends. This CDR3 has 15 residues. The CDR3 region is CAWTPGTTSSYEQYF. The DNA for the CDR3 is TGTGCCTGGACCCCCGGGACAACGAGCTCCTACGAGCAGTACTTC.

CDR3 sequence: CASSLGLASETQYF. The CDR3 DNA follows: TGTGCCAGCAGCCTCGGACTAGCGTCTGAGACCCAGTACTTC. The rearrangement uses TRBV14 and TRBJ2-5; TRBD2 aligns across 9 bases. The CDR3 has 14 residues. Looked up from germline, CDR1 is SGHDN and CDR2 is FVKESK. Unmatched junction bases numbered 5, after V lost 4 bases and J lost 5 bases.